The TCR beta chain described here comes from a study of cytomegalovirus exposure and HLA in healthy donors. Primers: 60 Vbeta forward and 13 Jbeta reverse. Measured with immunoSEQ multiplex PCR; TCRdb has only the in-frame clones, and not every one. With around 97,000 clones in the sample, the ten largest clones hold less than 4%. The germline V gene has CDR1 LGHNA and CDR2 YNFKEQ. This CDR3 region has 15 residues. Trimming shortened V by 4 bases and J by 6 bases, and 18 bases separated the two germline ends. The genes are TRBV4-2 and TRBJ1-1; TRBD1 is a possible D gene (5 bases). This clonotype was obtained from a man between 35 and 55 years old in good health and CMV-seronegative. Input material: PBMCs. The CDR3 DNA sequence: TGTGCCAGCAGCCCCTCCAGGGCAGGTGGAGCTGAAGCTTTCTTT. Amino acids: CASSPSRAGGAEAFF.